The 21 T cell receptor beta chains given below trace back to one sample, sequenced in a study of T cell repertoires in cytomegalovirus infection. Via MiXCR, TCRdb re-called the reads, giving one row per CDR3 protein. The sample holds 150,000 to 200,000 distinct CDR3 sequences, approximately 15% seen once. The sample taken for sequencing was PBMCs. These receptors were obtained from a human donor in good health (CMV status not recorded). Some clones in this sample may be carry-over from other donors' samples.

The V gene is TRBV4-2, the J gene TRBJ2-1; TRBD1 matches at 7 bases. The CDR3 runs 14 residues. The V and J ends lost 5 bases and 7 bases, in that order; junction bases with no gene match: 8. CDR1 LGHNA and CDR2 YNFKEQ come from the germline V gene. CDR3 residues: CASSSDRSGNEQFF. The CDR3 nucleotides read TGTGCCAGCAGCTCGGACAGGTCAGGGAATGAGCAGTTCTTC.

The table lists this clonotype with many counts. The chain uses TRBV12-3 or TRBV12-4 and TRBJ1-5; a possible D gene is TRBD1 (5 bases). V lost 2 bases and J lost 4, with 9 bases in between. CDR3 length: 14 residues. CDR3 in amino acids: CASSLSQGNQPQHF. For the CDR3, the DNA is TGTGCCAGCAGTTTATCCCAGGGAAATCAGCCCCAGCATTTT.

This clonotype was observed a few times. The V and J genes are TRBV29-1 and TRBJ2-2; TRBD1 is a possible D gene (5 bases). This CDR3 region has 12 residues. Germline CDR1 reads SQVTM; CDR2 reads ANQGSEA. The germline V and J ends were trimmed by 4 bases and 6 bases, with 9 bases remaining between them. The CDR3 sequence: CSVVGLSGELFF. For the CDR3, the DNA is TGCAGCGTTGTGGGGCTTTCCGGGGAGCTGTTTTTT.

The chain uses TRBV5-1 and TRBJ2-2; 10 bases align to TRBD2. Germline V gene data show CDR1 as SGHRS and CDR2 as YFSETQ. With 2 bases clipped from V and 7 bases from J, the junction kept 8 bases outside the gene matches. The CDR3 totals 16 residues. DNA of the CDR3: TGCGCCAGCAGCTTTTCTAGCGGGAGATTGATCGGGGAGCTGTTTTTT. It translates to CASSFSSGRLIGELFF.

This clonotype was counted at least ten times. The CDR3 sequence: CASSKRGVARLFQPQHF. The CDR3, as DNA: TGTGCCAGCAGCAAAAGGGGCGTCGCGAGGCTGTTTCAGCCCCAGCATTTT. The chain couples TRBV28 to TRBJ1-5; possible D gene TRBD1, 5 bases. V was pared by 6 bases and J by 6 bases, with 24 bases between. CDR1 MDHEN and CDR2 SYDVKM come from the germline V gene. The CDR3 covers 17 residues.

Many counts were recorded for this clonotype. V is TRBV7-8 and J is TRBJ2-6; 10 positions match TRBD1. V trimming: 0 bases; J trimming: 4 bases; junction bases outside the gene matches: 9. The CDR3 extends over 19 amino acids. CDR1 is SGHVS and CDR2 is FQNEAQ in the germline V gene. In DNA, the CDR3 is TGTGCCAGCAGCTTAGCGGGTCCTGACAGGGGGCAGGGGGCCAACGTCCTGACTTTC. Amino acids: CASSLAGPDRGQGANVLTF.

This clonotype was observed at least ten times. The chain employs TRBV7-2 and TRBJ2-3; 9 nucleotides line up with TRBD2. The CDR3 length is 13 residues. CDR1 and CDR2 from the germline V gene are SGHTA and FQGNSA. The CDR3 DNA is TGTGTTGCGGCGGGAGGGCCGGGAGATACGCAGTATTTT. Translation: CVAAGGPGDTQYF.

CDR3 sequence (DNA): TGTGCCAGCAGCTTACTCCAGCGGGAGTTGGGGAATGAGCAGTTCTTC. This translates into CASSLLQRELGNEQFF. The rearrangement joins TRBV7-2 to TRBJ2-1, with TRBD2 identical over 8 bases. V shed 2 bases, J shed 7 bases, and the junction held 10 bases outside the gene matches. The CDR3 has 16 residues. In germline, CDR1 is SGHTA, CDR2 FQGNSA.

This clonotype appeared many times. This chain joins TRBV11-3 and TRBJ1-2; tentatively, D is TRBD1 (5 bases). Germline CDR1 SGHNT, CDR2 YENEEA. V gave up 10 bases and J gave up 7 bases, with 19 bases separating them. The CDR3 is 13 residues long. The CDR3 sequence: CAIPPDFGGGYTF. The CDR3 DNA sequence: TGTGCCATCCCGCCCGATTTCGGGGGTGGCTACACCTTC. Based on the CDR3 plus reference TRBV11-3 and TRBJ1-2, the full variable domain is EAGVVQSPRYKIIEKKQPVAFWCNPISGHNTLYWYLQNLGQGPELLIRYENEEAVDDSQLPKDRFSAERLKGVDSTLKIQPAELGDSAVYLCAIPPDFGGGYTFGSGTRLTVV.

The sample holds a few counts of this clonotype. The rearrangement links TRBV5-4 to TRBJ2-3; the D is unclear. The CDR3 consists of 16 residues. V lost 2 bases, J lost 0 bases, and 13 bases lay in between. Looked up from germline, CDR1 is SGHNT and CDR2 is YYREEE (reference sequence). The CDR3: CASSLGRRASTDTQYF. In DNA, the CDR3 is TGTGCCAGCAGCTTAGGTCGAAGGGCTAGCACAGATACGCAGTATTTT.

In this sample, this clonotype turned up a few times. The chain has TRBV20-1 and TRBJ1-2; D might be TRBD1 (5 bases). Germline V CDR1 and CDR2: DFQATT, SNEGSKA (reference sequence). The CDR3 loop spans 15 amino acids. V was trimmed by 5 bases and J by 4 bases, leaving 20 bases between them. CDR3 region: CSARVGGGATYGYTF. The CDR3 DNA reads TGCAGTGCTCGAGTGGGGGGAGGGGCCACCTATGGCTACACCTTC.

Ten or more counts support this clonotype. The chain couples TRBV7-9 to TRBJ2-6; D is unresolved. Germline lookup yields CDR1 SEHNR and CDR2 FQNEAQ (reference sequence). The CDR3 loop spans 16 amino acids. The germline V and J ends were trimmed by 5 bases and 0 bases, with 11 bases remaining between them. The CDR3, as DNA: TGTGCCAGCAGCCCTACTACGGGCTCTGGGGCCAACGTCCTGACTTTC. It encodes CASSPTTGSGANVLTF.

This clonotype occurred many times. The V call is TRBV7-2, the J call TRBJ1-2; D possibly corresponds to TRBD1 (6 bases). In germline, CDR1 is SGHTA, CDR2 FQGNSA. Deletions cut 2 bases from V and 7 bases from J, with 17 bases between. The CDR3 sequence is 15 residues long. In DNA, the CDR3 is TGTGCCAGCAGCTTACCACGACAGGCAGGTGGTGGCTACACCTTC. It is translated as CASSLPRQAGGGYTF.

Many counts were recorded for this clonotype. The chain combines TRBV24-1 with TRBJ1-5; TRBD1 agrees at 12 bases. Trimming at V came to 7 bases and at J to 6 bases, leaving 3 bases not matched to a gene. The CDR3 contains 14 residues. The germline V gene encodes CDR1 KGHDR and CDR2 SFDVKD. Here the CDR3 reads CATRGQGAGQPQHF. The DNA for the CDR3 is TGTGCCACCAGGGGACAGGGGGCGGGTCAGCCCCAGCATTTT.

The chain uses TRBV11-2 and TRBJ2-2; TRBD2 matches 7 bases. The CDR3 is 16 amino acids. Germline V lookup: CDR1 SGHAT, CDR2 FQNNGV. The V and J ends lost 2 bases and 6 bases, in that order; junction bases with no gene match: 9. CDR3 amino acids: CASSLTGGSTPGELFF. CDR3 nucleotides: TGTGCCAGCAGCTTAACTGGCGGGAGTACTCCCGGGGAGCTGTTTTTT.

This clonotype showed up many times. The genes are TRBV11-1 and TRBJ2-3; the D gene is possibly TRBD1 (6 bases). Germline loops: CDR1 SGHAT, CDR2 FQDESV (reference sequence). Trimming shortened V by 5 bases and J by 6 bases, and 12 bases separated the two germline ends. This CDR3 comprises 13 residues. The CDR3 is CASSRGGRDTQYF. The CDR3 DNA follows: TGTGCCAGCAGCCGAGGGGGTCGGGATACGCAGTATTTT.

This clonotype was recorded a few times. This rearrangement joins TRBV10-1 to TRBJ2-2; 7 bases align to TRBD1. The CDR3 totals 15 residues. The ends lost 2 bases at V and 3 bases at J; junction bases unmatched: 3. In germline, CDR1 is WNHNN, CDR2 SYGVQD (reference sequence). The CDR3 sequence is CASSERQGDTGELFF. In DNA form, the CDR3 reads TGCGCCAGCAGTGAGAGACAGGGAGACACCGGGGAGCTGTTTTTT.

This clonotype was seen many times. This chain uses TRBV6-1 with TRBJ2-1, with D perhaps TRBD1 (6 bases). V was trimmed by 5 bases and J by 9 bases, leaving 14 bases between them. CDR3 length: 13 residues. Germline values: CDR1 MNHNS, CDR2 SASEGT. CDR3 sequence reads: CASSHNRDVEQFF. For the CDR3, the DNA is TGTGCCAGCAGTCATAACAGGGATGTTGAGCAGTTCTTC.

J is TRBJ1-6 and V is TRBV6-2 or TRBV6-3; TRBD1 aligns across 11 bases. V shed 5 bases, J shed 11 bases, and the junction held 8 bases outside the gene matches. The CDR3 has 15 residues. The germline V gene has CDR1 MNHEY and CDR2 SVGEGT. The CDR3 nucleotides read TGTGCCAGCAGTGGACAGGGGGCGCGGATTCCACCCCTCCACTTT. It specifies CASSGQGARIPPLHF.

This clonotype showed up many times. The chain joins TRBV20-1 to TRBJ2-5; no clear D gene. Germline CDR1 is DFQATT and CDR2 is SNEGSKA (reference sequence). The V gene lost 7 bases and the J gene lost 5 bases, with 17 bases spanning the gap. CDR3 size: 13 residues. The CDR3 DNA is TGCAGTGGCCGCCTGGAGAATAGGGAGACCCAGTACTTC. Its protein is CSGRLENRETQYF.

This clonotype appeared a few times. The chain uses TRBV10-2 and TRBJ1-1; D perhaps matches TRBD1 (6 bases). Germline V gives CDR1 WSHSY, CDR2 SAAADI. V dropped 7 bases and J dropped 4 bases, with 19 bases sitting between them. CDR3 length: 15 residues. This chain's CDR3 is CASIAWGGRGTEAFF. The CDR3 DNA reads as TGCGCCAGCATCGCTTGGGGGGGCCGGGGCACTGAAGCTTTCTTT.